This T cell receptor (beta chain) was obtained from a study of blood T cell repertoires in COVID-19. Study-wide context: Specimens from acute and convalescent COVID-19 originated in the United States, Italy and Spain. PBMCs, B-cell-depleted T cells, or T cells were the source of the cDNA or gDNA that made up the material.

Under the authors' procedure: By means of reference gene primer amplification, nucleated cell counts were estimated. The protocol was immunoSEQ multiplex PCR, while the TCRdb copy is restricted to in-frame clones and leaves out a portion. The V and J calls and clone size are taken from that table; D and trimming were inferred from the DNA. The table includes about 250,000 clones, 84% detected once. The source material was peripheral blood. This clonotype was obtained from a woman in her forties who had recovered from COVID-19.

The CDR3 loop reads CASSQAGGGDTQYF. CDR3 DNA sequence: TGCGCCAGCAGCCAAGCCGGGGGGGGAGATACGCAGTATTTT. The chain combines TRBV4-1 with TRBJ2-3; 8 bases match TRBD2. The CDR3 extends over 14 amino acids. Germline CDR1 MGHRA, CDR2 YSYEKL. Trimming took 1 base from V and 5 from J; bases not matched to a gene: 2.